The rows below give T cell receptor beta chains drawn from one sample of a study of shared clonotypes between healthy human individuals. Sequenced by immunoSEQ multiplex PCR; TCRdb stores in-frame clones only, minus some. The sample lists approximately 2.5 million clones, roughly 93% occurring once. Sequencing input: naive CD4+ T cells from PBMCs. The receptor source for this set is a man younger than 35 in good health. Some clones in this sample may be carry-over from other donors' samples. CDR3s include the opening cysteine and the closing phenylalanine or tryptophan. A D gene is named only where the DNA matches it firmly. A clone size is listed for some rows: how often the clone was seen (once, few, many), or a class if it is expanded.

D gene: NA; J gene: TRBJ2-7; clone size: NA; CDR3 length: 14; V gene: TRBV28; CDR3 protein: CASSLGLEAIEQYF; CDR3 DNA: TGTGCCAGCAGTTTGGGGCTGGAAGCTATCGAGCAGTACTTC
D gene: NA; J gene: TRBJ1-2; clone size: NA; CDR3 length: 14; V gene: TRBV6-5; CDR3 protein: CASSYSNRNDGYTF; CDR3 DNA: TGTGCCAGCAGTTACTCGAACAGGAACGACGGCTACACCTTC
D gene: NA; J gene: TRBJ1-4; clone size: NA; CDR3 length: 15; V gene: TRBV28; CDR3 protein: CASSLSGTGREKLFF; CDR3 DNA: TGTGCCAGCAGTTTATCCGGGACGGGCAGGGAAAAACTGTTTTTT
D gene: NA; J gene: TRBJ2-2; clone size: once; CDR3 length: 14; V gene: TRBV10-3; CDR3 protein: CAISDRANTGELFF; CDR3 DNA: TGTGCCATCAGTGACAGAGCTAACACCGGGGAGCTGTTTTTT
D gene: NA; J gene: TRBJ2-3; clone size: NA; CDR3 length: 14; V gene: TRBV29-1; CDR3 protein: CSVAGGSSTDTQYF; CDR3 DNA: TGCAGCGTTGCGGGCGGGTCCTCCACAGATACGCAGTATTTT
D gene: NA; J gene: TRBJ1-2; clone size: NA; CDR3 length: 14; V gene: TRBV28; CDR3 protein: CASSLLGANYGYTF; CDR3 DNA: TGTGCCAGCAGTCTTCTGGGGGCAAACTATGGCTACACCTTC
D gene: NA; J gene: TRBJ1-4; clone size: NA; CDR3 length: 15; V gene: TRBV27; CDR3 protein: CASSLSGGTNEKLFF; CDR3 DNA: TGTGCCAGCAGTTTATCGGGGGGGACTAATGAAAAACTGTTTTTT
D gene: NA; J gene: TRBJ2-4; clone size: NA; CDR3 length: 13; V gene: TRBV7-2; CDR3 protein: CASSSSGKNIQYF; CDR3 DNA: TGTGCCAGCAGCAGTAGCGGCAAAAACATTCAGTACTTC
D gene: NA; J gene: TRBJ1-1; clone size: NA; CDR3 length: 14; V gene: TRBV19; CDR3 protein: CASNRQGMNTEAFF; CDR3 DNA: TGTGCCAGTAATCGTCAGGGCATGAACACTGAAGCTTTCTTT
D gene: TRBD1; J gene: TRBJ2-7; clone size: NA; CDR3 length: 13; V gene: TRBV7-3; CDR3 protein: CASSLGQGAQQYF; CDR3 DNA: TGTGCCAGCAGCTTAGGACAGGGGGCTCAGCAGTACTTC
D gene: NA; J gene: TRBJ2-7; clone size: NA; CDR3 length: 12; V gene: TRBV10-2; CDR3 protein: CASRDPLYEQYF; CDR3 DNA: TGCGCCAGCAGGGACCCTCTCTACGAGCAGTACTTC
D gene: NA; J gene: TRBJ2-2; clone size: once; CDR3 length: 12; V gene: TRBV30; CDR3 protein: CAWSQSAGELFF; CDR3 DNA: TGTGCCTGGAGTCAATCTGCCGGGGAGCTGTTTTTT
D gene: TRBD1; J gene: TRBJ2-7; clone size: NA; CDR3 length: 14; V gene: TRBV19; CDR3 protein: CASSKPTGMGEQYF; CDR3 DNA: TGTGCCAGTAGTAAACCGACAGGGATGGGCGAGCAGTACTTC
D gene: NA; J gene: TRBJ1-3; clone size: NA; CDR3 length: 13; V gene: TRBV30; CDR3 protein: CACGTAAGNTIYF; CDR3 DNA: TGTGCCTGTGGGACGGCCGCTGGAAACACCATATATTTT
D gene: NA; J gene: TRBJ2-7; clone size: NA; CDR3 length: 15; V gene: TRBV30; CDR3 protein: CAWSVGVMGLYEQYF; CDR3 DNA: TGTGCCTGGAGTGTAGGCGTAATGGGGTTGTACGAGCAGTACTTC
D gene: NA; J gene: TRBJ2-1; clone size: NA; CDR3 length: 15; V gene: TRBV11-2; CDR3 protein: CASRRRDSGANEQFF; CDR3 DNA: TGTGCCAGCAGACGGCGGGATTCTGGGGCCAATGAGCAGTTCTTC
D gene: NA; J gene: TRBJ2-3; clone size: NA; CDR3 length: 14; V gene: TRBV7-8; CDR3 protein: CASSLEVSAHTQYF; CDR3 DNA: TGTGCCAGCAGCTTAGAGGTCTCGGCGCATACGCAGTATTTT
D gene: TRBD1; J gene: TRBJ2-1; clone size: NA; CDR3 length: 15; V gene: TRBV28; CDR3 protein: CASRTRGLSYNEQFF; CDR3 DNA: TGTGCCAGCAGAACCAGGGGGCTCTCCTACAATGAGCAGTTCTTC
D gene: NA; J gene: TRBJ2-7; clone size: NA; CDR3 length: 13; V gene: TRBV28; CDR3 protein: CASTGAPLGEQYF; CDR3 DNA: TGTGCCAGCACTGGGGCTCCCCTGGGCGAGCAGTACTTC
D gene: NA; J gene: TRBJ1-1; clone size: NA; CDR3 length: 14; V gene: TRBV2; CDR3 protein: CASSEGQGATEAFF; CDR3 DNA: TGTGCCAGCAGTGAAGGGCAGGGCGCCACTGAAGCTTTCTTT
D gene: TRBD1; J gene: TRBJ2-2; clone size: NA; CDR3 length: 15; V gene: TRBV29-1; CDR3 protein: CSVGPGGEFAGELFF; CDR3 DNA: TGCAGCGTTGGGCCAGGGGGCGAATTTGCCGGGGAGCTGTTTTTT
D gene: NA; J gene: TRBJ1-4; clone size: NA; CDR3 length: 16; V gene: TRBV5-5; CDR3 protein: CASSLGPTVEYEKLFF; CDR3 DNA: TGTGCCAGCAGCTTGGGTCCGACCGTAGAGTATGAAAAACTGTTTTTT
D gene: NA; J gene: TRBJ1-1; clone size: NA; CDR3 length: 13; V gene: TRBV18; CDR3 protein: CASSPGGNTEAFF; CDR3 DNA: TGTGCCAGCTCACCGGGGGGGAACACTGAAGCTTTCTTT
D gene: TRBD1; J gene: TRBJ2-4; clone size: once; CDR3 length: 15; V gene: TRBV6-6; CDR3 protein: CASSSSGQGLNIQYF; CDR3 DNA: TGTGCCAGCAGTAGCTCAGGACAGGGGCTAAACATTCAGTACTTC
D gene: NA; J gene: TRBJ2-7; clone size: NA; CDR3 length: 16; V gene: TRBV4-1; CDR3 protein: CASSQGYRVPAYEQYF; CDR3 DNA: TGCGCCAGCAGCCAAGGCTACAGGGTCCCTGCCTACGAGCAGTACTTC
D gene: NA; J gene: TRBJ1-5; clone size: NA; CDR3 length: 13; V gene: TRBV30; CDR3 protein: CAWSRIGNQPQHF; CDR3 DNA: TGTGCCTGGAGTCGAATTGGCAATCAGCCCCAGCATTTT
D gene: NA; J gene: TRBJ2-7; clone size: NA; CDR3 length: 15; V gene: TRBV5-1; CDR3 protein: CASSLGQAGTYEQYF; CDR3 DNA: TGCGCCAGCAGCTTGGGACAGGCAGGAACCTACGAGCAGTACTTC
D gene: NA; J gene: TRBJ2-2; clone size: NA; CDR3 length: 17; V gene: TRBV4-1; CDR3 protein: CASSRLPSGRLTGELFF; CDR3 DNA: TGCGCCAGCAGCCGACTTCCCAGCGGAAGGTTAACTGGGGAGCTGTTTTTT
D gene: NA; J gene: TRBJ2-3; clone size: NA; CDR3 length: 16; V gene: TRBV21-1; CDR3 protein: CASSKVPSSSTDTQYF; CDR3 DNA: TGTGCCAGCAGCAAAGTTCCATCCTCTAGCACAGATACGCAGTATTTT
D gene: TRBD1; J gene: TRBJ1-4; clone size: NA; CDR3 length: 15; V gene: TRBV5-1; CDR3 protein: CASSGQGAFNEKLFF; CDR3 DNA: TGCGCCAGCAGCGGACAGGGGGCGTTTAATGAAAAACTGTTTTTT
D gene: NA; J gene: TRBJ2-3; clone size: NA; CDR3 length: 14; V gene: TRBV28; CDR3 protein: CASSSNFLGDTQYF; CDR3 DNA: TGTGCCAGCAGTTCGAACTTCCTCGGGGATACGCAGTATTTT
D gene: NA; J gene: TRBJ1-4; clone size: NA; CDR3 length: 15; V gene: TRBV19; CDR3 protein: CASSTTVAGWEKLFF; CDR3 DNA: TGTGCCAGTAGCACCACAGTTGCGGGTTGGGAAAAACTGTTTTTT
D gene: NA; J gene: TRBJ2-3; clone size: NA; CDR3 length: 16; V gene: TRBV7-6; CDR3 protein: CASSLVEGRPTDTQYF; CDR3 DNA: TGTGCCAGCAGCTTAGTCGAGGGCAGGCCCACAGATACGCAGTATTTT
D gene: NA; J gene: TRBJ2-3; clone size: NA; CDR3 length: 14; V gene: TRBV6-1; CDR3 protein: CASTPARSTDTQYF; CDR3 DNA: TGTGCCAGCACCCCCGCGCGCTCGACGGATACGCAGTATTTT
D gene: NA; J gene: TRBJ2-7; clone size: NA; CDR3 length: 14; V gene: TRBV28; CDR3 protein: CASSRIRRSGEQYF; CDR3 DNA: TGTGCCAGCAGCCGAATTAGACGGAGTGGGGAGCAGTACTTC